A selection of T cell receptor beta chains follows, all from one sample in a study of Ad26.COV2.S vaccination and SARS-CoV-2 variants. TCRdb's table, derived via immunoSEQ multiplex PCR, lists solely in-frame clones and lacks some. Here the sample spans 350,000 to 500,000 clones, 75% to 90% being singletons. Sequenced here: peripheral blood, sampled in a trial of Ad26.COV2.S vaccine versus placebo. The receptors come from a person aged 18-60 years who received the Ad26.COV2.S COVID-19 vaccine or a placebo. Both conserved end residues are trimmed from each CDR3. Each record gives: J gene, D gene, V gene, CDR3 protein. D genes are given only for firm matches.

j_call: TRBJ2-2
d_call: -
v_call: TRBV5-1
cdr3_aa: ASRRGLNTGELF

j_call: TRBJ2-3
d_call: TRBD2
v_call: TRBV7-8
cdr3_aa: ASSWSGRADTQY

j_call: TRBJ1-6
d_call: -
v_call: TRBV14
cdr3_aa: ASSLYLAPNSPLH

j_call: TRBJ2-5
d_call: TRBD1
v_call: TRBV5-4
cdr3_aa: ASSWTGSQETQY

j_call: TRBJ2-3
d_call: -
v_call: TRBV21-1
cdr3_aa: ASSYLGETDTQY

j_call: TRBJ2-6
d_call: -
v_call: TRBV20-1
cdr3_aa: SASMGSGANVLT

j_call: TRBJ2-2
d_call: -
v_call: TRBV24-1
cdr3_aa: ATSDPTGTGRPNTGELF

j_call: TRBJ2-6
d_call: TRBD1
v_call: TRBV2
cdr3_aa: ASSLGQGMSGANVLT

j_call: TRBJ2-3
d_call: -
v_call: TRBV9
cdr3_aa: ASSVRDISTDTQY

j_call: TRBJ2-2
d_call: TRBD1
v_call: TRBV29-1
cdr3_aa: SVVQGANTGELF

j_call: TRBJ2-5
d_call: -
v_call: TRBV6-5
cdr3_aa: ASKQSQTQY

j_call: TRBJ1-4
d_call: TRBD1
v_call: TRBV15
cdr3_aa: ATSRATGGWGDNEKLF

j_call: TRBJ1-2
d_call: -
v_call: TRBV5-1
cdr3_aa: ASSLVVPPNYGYT